The 28 T cell receptor beta chains in this list originate from one sample, sequenced in a study of blood T cell repertoires in COVID-19. Clones were read by immunoSEQ multiplex PCR, and TCRdb kept only the in-frame ones, dropping some. Counted here are around 170,000 clones, 88% occurring once; the ten biggest clones make up roughly 24%. Sequencing used peripheral blood. Receptors originate from a man between 60 and 75 years old with acute or convalescent COVID-19.

The V and J genes are TRBV7-2 and TRBJ2-4; TRBD1 matches at 7 bases. CDR3 length: 13 residues. The V segment lost 5 bases and the J segment 9 bases; nucleotides outside the gene matches: 7. Germline V gene lookup returns CDR1 SGHTA and CDR2 FQGNSA. The CDR3 DNA reads TGTGCCAGCAGCCCCAGGGGGAGTAGCATTCAGTACTTC. It translates to CASSPRGSSIQYF. Full variable domain (missing parts from reference TRBV7-2 and TRBJ2-4): GAGVSQSPSNKVTEKGKDVELRCDPISGHTALYWYRQSLGQGLEFLIYFQGNSAPDKSGLPSDRFSAERTGGSVSTLTIQRTQQEDSAVYLCASSPRGSSIQYFGAGTRLSVL.

This clone has just one count. This chain uses TRBV9 with TRBJ1-2, with 7 nucleotides matching TRBD1. In germline, CDR1 is SGDLS, CDR2 YYNGEE. The CDR3 runs to 15 residues. After removal of 2 bases from V and 4 bases from J, the junction contained 8 bases not matched to a gene. The CDR3 protein is CASSVDRVGLYGYTF. CDR3 bases: TGTGCCAGCAGCGTCGACAGGGTTGGGCTCTATGGCTACACCTTC.

The gene calls are TRBV6-2 or TRBV6-3 and TRBJ2-5, with TRBD2 matching over 9 bases. The CDR3 covers 18 residues. J gave up 4 bases and V 2 bases, and 14 bases lay outside the gene matches. Germline CDR1 and CDR2: MNHEY and SVGEGT. The CDR3 coding sequence is TGTGCCAGCAGTTACGGTTTCCAGGCTAGCGGGGTTTTAGAGACCCAGTACTTC. Protein sequence: CASSYGFQASGVLETQYF.

V is TRBV27 and J is TRBJ2-1, with a weak D call TRBD2 (5 bases). V lost 6 bases, J lost 0 bases, and 12 bases lay in between. Looked up from germline, CDR1 is MNHEY and CDR2 is SMNVEV (reference sequence). The CDR3 runs to 15 residues. CDR3 bases: TGTGCCAGCAGCCGGGGTACGGACTCCTACAATGAGCAGTTCTTC. This sequence encodes CASSRGTDSYNEQFF.

This chain uses TRBV11-3 with TRBJ2-5; 9 bases are a match to TRBD2. Germline CDR1 reads SGHNT; CDR2 reads YENEEA. After removal of 5 bases from V and 2 bases from J, the junction contained 12 bases not matched to a gene. The CDR3 is 17 residues long. CDR3 sequence reads: CASSHRASGTLQETQYF. The DNA of the CDR3 is TGTGCCAGCAGCCACAGGGCTAGCGGGACCCTACAAGAGACCCAGTACTTC.

This clone has just a few counts. V usage is TRBV19 and J usage is TRBJ1-1; D gene unclear. This CDR3 region has 15 residues. From germline, CDR1 is LNHDA and CDR2 SQIVND (reference sequence). Trimming removed 0 bases from V and 3 bases from J, with 11 bases in between. DNA for the CDR3: TGTGCCAGTAGTATAGATAGGAGAATGGACACTGAAGCTTTCTTT. Its translation: CASSIDRRMDTEAFF.

This chain connects TRBV29-1 to TRBJ1-1; TRBD1 might be the D (6 bases). The CDR3 is 16 amino acids. The germline V and J ends were trimmed by 6 bases and 9 bases, with 29 bases remaining between them. Per germline, CDR1 SQVTM and CDR2 ANQGSEA. The CDR3 coding sequence is TGCAGCGTAAAGGGAATTTCCGGCAGGGGCGACCCCCAAGCTTTCTTT. Its protein is CSVKGISGRGDPQAFF.

This chain uses TRBV6-2 or TRBV6-3 with TRBJ1-5; no reliable D call. The germline V gene has CDR1 MNHEY and CDR2 SVGEGT. Trimming stripped 4 bases from V and 7 bases from J, with 11 bases between. This CDR3 contains 13 residues. CDR3 sequence reads: CASSSYESQPQHF. CDR3 DNA: TGTGCCAGCAGTTCATACGAAAGCCAGCCCCAGCATTTT.

The rearrangement links TRBV6-5 to TRBJ1-1; D is possibly TRBD1 (6 bases). From germline, CDR1 is MNHEY and CDR2 SVGAGI. This CDR3 contains 15 residues. V lost 5 bases and J lost 3, with 16 bases in between. The CDR3: CASSTRQVKDTEAFF. For the CDR3, the DNA is TGTGCCAGCAGTACCCGACAGGTTAAGGACACTGAAGCTTTCTTT.

The chain uses TRBV18 and TRBJ1-1; no reliable D call. V was pared by 2 bases and J by 5 bases, with 12 bases between. There are 14 residues in the CDR3. The germline gives CDR1 KGHSH, CDR2 LQKENI. The CDR3 protein is CASSPVSSQTEAFF. CDR3 nucleotides: TGTGCCAGCTCACCAGTATCTTCACAGACTGAAGCTTTCTTT.

This chain connects TRBV6-6 to TRBJ2-5; the D gene is possibly TRBD1 (6 bases). Germline-derived CDR1 and CDR2 are MNHNY and SVGAGI (reference sequence). This CDR3 is built from 14 residues. V was shortened by 0 bases and J by 8 bases, with 13 bases between the two germline ends. CDR3 in DNA: TGTGCCAGCAGTTACTCGATCAGGACAGCCACCCAGTACTTC. It codes for CASSYSIRTATQYF.

The chain combines TRBV10-2 with TRBJ1-6, with D hard to call. V was trimmed by 0 bases and J by 2 bases, leaving 11 bases between them. Germline V gene lookup returns CDR1 WSHSY and CDR2 SAAADI. This CDR3 has 17 residues. The chain's CDR3 is CASSESWAGAYNSPLHF. The CDR3 nucleotides read TGCGCCAGCAGTGAGTCTTGGGCCGGGGCCTATAATTCACCCCTCCACTTT.

The V gene is TRBV5-1, the J gene TRBJ1-1; tentative D call: TRBD1 (5 bases). The V and J ends lost 4 bases and 1 base respectively, with 11 bases between them. There are 14 residues in the CDR3. CDR1 and CDR2 from the germline V gene are SGHRS and YFSETQ. The CDR3 DNA sequence: TGCGCCAGCAGCCCCTCCGGGGGGAACACTGAAGCTTTCTTT. This gives the protein CASSPSGGNTEAFF.

This chain connects TRBV6-5 to TRBJ1-1, with no clear D. The CDR3 is made up of 10 amino acids. Per germline, CDR1 MNHEY and CDR2 SVGAGI. The V and J ends lost 8 bases and 3 bases respectively, with 4 bases between them. The CDR3 DNA is TGTGCCAGCTTCTACACTGAAGCTTTCTTT. Amino acid sequence: CASFYTEAFF.

The chain joins TRBV19 to TRBJ2-3; 8 positions match TRBD2. The germline CDR1 and CDR2 sequences are LNHDA and SQIVND (reference sequence). The CDR3 is made up of 15 amino acids. The ends lost 4 bases at V and 0 bases at J; junction bases unmatched: 3. As DNA, the CDR3 is TGTGCCAGTAGTACAGGACTAGCTAGCACAGATACGCAGTATTTT. It yields the protein CASSTGLASTDTQYF.

This clone has just a few counts. This sequence joins TRBV19 and TRBJ2-6, with D possibly TRBD1 on 6 matching bases. CDR1 and CDR2 from the germline V gene are LNHDA and SQIVND (reference sequence). V shed 3 bases and J shed 2 bases, with 11 bases lying between them. The CDR3 has 16 amino acids. The CDR3 is CASSIYRDTGANVLTF. As DNA, the CDR3 is TGTGCCAGTAGTATCTACCGGGACACTGGGGCCAACGTCCTGACTTTC.

The rearrangement links TRBV11-3 to TRBJ2-1; 7 bases map to TRBD1. From germline, CDR1 is SGHNT and CDR2 YENEEA. Losses at the gene ends were 5 bases for V and 9 bases for J; bases not matched to a gene: 7. The CDR3 runs 13 residues. This CDR3 is CASSPRQGSEQFF. CDR3 bases: TGTGCCAGCAGCCCCAGACAGGGTAGTGAGCAGTTCTTC.

This chain connects TRBV5-4 to TRBJ2-1, with 14 bases identical to TRBD2. CDR3 size: 15 residues. Germline V gene data show CDR1 as SGHNT and CDR2 as YYREEE (reference sequence). The junction had 4 bases not matched to a gene; V was cut back by 2 bases and J by 9 bases. The CDR3 region has the DNA TGTGCCAGCAGCTTAAGACTAGCGGGGGGGACTGAGCAGTTCTTC. It is translated as CASSLRLAGGTEQFF. The whole variable domain, remainder taken from reference TRBV5-4 and TRBJ2-1, is ETGVTQSPTHLIKTRGQQVTLRCSSQSGHNTVSWYQQALGQGPQFIFQYYREEENGRGNFPPRFSGLQFPNYSSELNVNALELDDSALYLCASSLRLAGGTEQFFGPGTRLTVL.

The genes are TRBV10-3 and TRBJ2-7; D ambiguous. Germline V gives CDR1 ENHRY, CDR2 SYGVKD. The V gene lost 6 bases and the J gene lost 1 base, with 10 bases spanning the gap. This CDR3 contains 13 residues. CDR3 amino acids: CAIRGSPSYEQYV. CDR3 DNA sequence: TGTGCCATCAGGGGTAGCCCATCCTACGAGCAGTACGTC.

CDR3 sequence reads: CAWSVLDSSTDTQYF. The CDR3 nucleotides read TGTGCCTGGAGTGTATTGGACTCTAGCACAGATACGCAGTATTTT. V is TRBV30 and J is TRBJ2-3; TRBD2 is a possible D gene (5 bases). Germline-derived CDR1 and CDR2 are GTSNPN and SVGIG (reference sequence). V lost 0 bases and J 0 bases, leaving 10 bases between the germline ends. The CDR3 is made up of 15 amino acids.

The rearrangement uses TRBV9 and TRBJ1-3, with 7 bases identical to TRBD1. The CDR3 loop spans 15 amino acids. V shed 5 bases and J 1 base; nucleotides not matched to a gene: 6. Germline V gene sequence: CDR1 SGDLS, CDR2 YYNGEE. CDR3 protein: CASSKSTGSGNTIYF. The CDR3 region has the DNA TGTGCCAGCAGTAAGTCGACAGGGTCTGGAAACACCATATATTTT.

The CDR3 is CASSYLPDRDEQYF. The CDR3 bases are TGTGCCAGCAGTTACCTTCCAGACAGGGACGAGCAGTACTTC. V usage is TRBV6-6 and J usage is TRBJ2-7; 7 positions agree with TRBD1. The V segment lost 2 bases and the J segment 5 bases; nucleotides outside the gene matches: 6. Germline lookup yields CDR1 MNHNY and CDR2 SVGAGI (reference sequence). The CDR3 runs 14 residues.

The chain carries TRBV7-2 and TRBJ1-5; 8 bases match TRBD1. Germline trimming cut 6 bases from V and 7 bases from J; bases unmatched to any gene: 5. Per germline, CDR1 SGHTA and CDR2 FQGNSA. The CDR3 has 13 amino acids. CDR3 residues: CASSVTGAQPQHF. The CDR3 DNA is TGTGCCAGCAGTGTGACAGGGGCGCAGCCCCAGCATTTT.

Here the CDR3 DNA reads TGTGCCTGGAGGGGGACAGGGGATCTGGGTGAGCAGTTCTTC. The encoded protein is CAWRGTGDLGEQFF. The V and J genes are TRBV30 and TRBJ2-1; TRBD1 agrees at 10 bases. CDR3 size: 14 residues. Germline assignment: CDR1 GTSNPN and CDR2 SVGIG (reference sequence). J lost 9 bases, V lost 3 bases, and 8 bases had no gene match. Looking up the rest from reference TRBV30 and TRBJ2-1 gives the full variable domain: SQTIHQWPATLVQPVGSPLSLECTVEGTSNPNLYWYRQAAGRGLQLLFYSVGIGQISSEVPQNLSASRPQDRQFILSSKKLLLSDSGFYLCAWRGTGDLGEQFFGPGTRLTVL.

V and J are TRBV9 and TRBJ2-2; D uncertain. CDR1 is SGDLS, CDR2 YYNGEE, per germline. The CDR3 covers 14 residues. Trimming cost V 0 bases and J 5 bases, with 8 bases left between them. The DNA for the CDR3 is TGTGCCAGCAGCGTAGTGGCTAGAACCGGGGAGCTGTTTTTT. Translating it yields CASSVVARTGELFF.

Here the CDR3 DNA reads TGCGCCAGCAACCCGGGGGCTGGAAACACCATATATTTT. This encodes CASNPGAGNTIYF. This sequence joins TRBV5-1 and TRBJ1-3; D might be TRBD1 (5 bases). This CDR3 is 13 amino acids long. Germline V CDR1 and CDR2: SGHRS, YFSETQ. V lost 6 bases, J lost 2 bases, and 9 bases lay in between.

The rearrangement uses TRBV18 and TRBJ2-1; 9 bases fit TRBD1. The length of the CDR3 is 15 residues. Germline loops: CDR1 KGHSH, CDR2 LQKENI. J was trimmed by 6 bases and V by 3 bases; bases with no gene match: 6. The CDR3 DNA follows: TGTGCCAGCTCACCCGGACAGGGGTGGGGCAATGAGCAGTTCTTC. It encodes CASSPGQGWGNEQFF.

The chain links TRBV7-9 to TRBJ1-2; D gene ambiguous. CDR1 SEHNR and CDR2 FQNEAQ come from the germline V gene (reference sequence). V was clipped by 7 bases and J by 3 bases, with 9 bases between them. The length of the CDR3 is 12 residues. The CDR3 reads CASTRTHYGYTF. DNA of the CDR3: TGTGCCAGCACTCGCACTCACTATGGCTACACCTTC.